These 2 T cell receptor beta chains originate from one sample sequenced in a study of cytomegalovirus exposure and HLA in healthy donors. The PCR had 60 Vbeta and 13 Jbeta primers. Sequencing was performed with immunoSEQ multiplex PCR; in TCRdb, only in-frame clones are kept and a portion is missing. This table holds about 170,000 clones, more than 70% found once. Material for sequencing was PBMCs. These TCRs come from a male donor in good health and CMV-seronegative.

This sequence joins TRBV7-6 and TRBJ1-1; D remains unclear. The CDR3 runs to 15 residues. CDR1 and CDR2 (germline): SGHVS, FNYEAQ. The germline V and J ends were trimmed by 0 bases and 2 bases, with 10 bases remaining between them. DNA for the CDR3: TGTGCCAGCAGCTTAGCACGGGGTCTAAACACTGAAGCTTTCTTT. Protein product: CASSLARGLNTEAFF.

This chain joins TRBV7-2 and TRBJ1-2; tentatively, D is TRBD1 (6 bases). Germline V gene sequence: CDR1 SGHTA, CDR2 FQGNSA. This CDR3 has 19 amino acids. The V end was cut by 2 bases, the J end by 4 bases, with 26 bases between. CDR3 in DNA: TGTGCCAGCAGCTTATCGCGTTGGGCCGGGGGGCTTGCTAGCTATGGCTACACCTTC. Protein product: CASSLSRWAGGLASYGYTF.